This section outlines one T cell receptor (beta chain) sequence together with its context. Antigen specificity is unknown. V lost 7 bases, J lost 0 bases, and 13 bases lay in between. There are 15 residues in the CDR3. Germline V gene sequence: CDR1 MNHEY, CDR2 SMNVEV (reference sequence). This record comes from a study of cytomegalovirus exposure and HLA in healthy donors. Whole-study results and caveats: Sequencing depth across donors, presence/absence analyses assumed, was roughly uniform. The Asian-associated ancestry cluster reportedly had fewer N-insertions than the approximately 630-donor mean in a later analysis. An analysis done earlier found most TCR beta V segments productive about 87% or about 30% of the time. The study dropped some indistinguishable V segments, TRBV6-2 and TRBV6-3 among them.

In the PCR, 60 Vbeta and 13 Jbeta primers were used. Using immunoSEQ multiplex PCR, the repertoire was profiled, and TCRdb retains in-frame clones only, with some absent. The data show 75,000 to 90,000 clones, over 9% seen once. V and J are TRBV27 and TRBJ2-4; tentative D call: TRBD1 (5 bases). The origin of this receptor is a man in his 60s in good health and CMV-seropositive. The material sequenced was PBMCs. This CDR3 reads CASKTGVLAKNIQYF. CDR3 bases: TGTGCCAGCAAAACAGGCGTATTAGCCAAAAACATTCAGTACTTC.